The 9 T cell receptor beta chains below come from one sample, sequenced in a study of human T cells and chemical hapten exposure (dated by TCRdb to the early 2020s). Total RNA was isolated from unfractionated whole blood collected in Tempus Blood RNA tubes. Library preparation attached unique molecular identifiers to individual cDNA molecules for quantitative, reproducible TCR counting. TCRdb handled the public reads itself, with Q25 trimming in fastp and clone calling in MiXCR, and kept productive beta chains. Each entry merges the rows of one CDR3 protein and shows their most common DNA and genes. The sample table contains around 120,000 distinct CDR3 sequences; only one count was recorded for around 9% of them. Clones ranked in the top ten supply about 1.4% of the sample. Sample: whole blood. The receptor source for this set is a human donor in good health. Some clones in this sample may be carry-over from other donors' samples. Donor details come from another sample of the same person, matched by shared clones.

The V gene is TRBV4-2, the J gene TRBJ2-1; weak D call: TRBD2 (6 bases). V was shortened by 5 bases and J by 9 bases, with 17 bases between the two germline ends. The CDR3 length is 14 residues. The V gene's germline CDR1 is LGHNA and CDR2 YNFKEQ. DNA of the CDR3: TGTGCCAGCAGCGGAAAACTAGCAGGACCTGAGCAGTTCTTC. Its translation is CASSGKLAGPEQFF.

This clonotype was detected ten times or more. V usage is TRBV5-4 and J usage is TRBJ2-5; possibly TRBD2 for D (6 bases). This CDR3 is built from 14 residues. Germline V gene data show CDR1 as SGHNT and CDR2 as YYREEE (reference sequence). The V gene lost 4 bases and the J gene lost 0 bases, with 10 bases spanning the gap. The CDR3, as DNA: TGTGCCAGCAGCCAGGTAGCGGACCAAGAGACCCAGTACTTC. This sequence encodes CASSQVADQETQYF.

This clonotype has at least ten counts. The gene calls are TRBV12-3 or TRBV12-4 and TRBJ2-1; D gene unclear. This CDR3 has 13 amino acids. V was pared by 1 base and J by 10 bases, with 11 bases between. The CDR3 DNA reads TGTGCCAGCAGTTTAGTCCCTAGTCCGGAGCAGTTCTTC. It yields the protein CASSLVPSPEQFF.

This clonotype has ten or more counts. The rearrangement links TRBV6-5 to TRBJ1-1; D is unclear. V was pared by 5 bases and J by 0 bases, with 19 bases between. The CDR3 is 17 residues long. The germline gives CDR1 MNHEY, CDR2 SVGAGI. CDR3 in DNA: TGTGCCAGCAGTCGACGACGGGGAGACCGCATGAACACTGAAGCTTTCTTT. It codes for CASSRRRGDRMNTEAFF.

This chain joins TRBV20-1 and TRBJ1-6, with a possible D match to TRBD1 (6 bases). CDR1 DFQATT and CDR2 SNEGSKA come from the germline V gene (reference sequence). Trimming cost V 0 bases and J 2 bases, with 17 bases left between them. This CDR3 is 18 amino acids long. The CDR3 nucleotides read TGCAGTGCTAGAGATCAGGGGCTCTCAATGCCCTATAATTCACCCCTCCACTTT. Translation gives CSARDQGLSMPYNSPLHF.

This clonotype has a count of ten or more. J is TRBJ2-6 and V is TRBV27; D is uncertain. CDR3 length equals 16 residues. Germline CDR1 is MNHEY and CDR2 is SMNVEV (reference sequence). The V gene lost 4 bases and the J gene lost 1 base, with 11 bases spanning the gap. CDR3 in amino acids: CASSSRTESGANVLTF. CDR3 coding DNA: TGTGCCAGCAGTTCCCGGACGGAGTCTGGGGCCAACGTCCTGACTTTC.

This clonotype was recorded a few times. The CDR3 here is CASSLTGVTQYF. The CDR3 DNA is TGTGCCAGCAGCTTAACGGGCGTTACGCAGTATTTT. This chain uses TRBV13 with TRBJ2-3; D unclear. This CDR3 contains 12 residues. Trimming left V 2 bases short and J 8 bases short, with 8 bases between. The V gene's germline CDR1 is PRHDT and CDR2 FYEKMQ (reference sequence).

There are a few counts of this clonotype. V is TRBV18 and J is TRBJ1-2; D remains unclear. This CDR3 is built from 14 residues. Germline-derived CDR1 and CDR2 are KGHSH and LQKENI. V was pared by 0 bases and J by 7 bases, with 12 bases between. In DNA form, the CDR3 reads TGTGCCAGCTCACCACCCAAGAGGCCGAGTGGCTACACCTTC. This gives the protein CASSPPKRPSGYTF.

This clonotype was counted many times. The gene calls are TRBV4-2 and TRBJ2-7; a weak D match, TRBD2 (6 bases). This CDR3 contains 16 residues. Trimming left V 3 bases short and J 2 bases short, with 17 bases between. The germline V gene has CDR1 LGHNA and CDR2 YNFKEQ. The CDR3 DNA reads TGTGCCAGCAGCCACCAGACGGGGGATAGAGCCTACGAGCAGTACTTC. Its protein is CASSHQTGDRAYEQYF.